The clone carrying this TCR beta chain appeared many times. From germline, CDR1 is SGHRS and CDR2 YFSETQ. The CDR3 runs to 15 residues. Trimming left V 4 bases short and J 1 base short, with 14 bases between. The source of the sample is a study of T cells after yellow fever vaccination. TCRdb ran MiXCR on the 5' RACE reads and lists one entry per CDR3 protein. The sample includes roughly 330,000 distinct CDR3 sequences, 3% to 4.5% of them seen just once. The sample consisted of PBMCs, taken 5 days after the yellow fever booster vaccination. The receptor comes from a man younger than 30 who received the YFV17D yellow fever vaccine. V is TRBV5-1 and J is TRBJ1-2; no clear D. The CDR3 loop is CASSPREWGNYGYTF. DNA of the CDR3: TGCGCCAGCAGCCCCCGGGAATGGGGTAACTATGGCTACACCTTC.